These 26 T cell receptor beta chains were all obtained from the same sample, sequenced in a study of prognosis after radiotherapy for stage I lung cancer. By two-round multiplex PCR, the TCR beta CDR3 was amplified from genomic DNA. Initially, in first-round PCR, primers specific to each TRBV and TRBJ gene were used. Each CDR3 protein gets one entry after TCRdb re-called the multiplex PCR reads with MiXCR. This table holds fewer than 40,000 distinct CDR3 sequences, 25% to 40% found once. The input for sequencing was PBMCs, taken before or after stereotactic body radiation therapy (not recorded which). Every receptor here comes from a donor aged 50 or older with non-small cell lung cancer.

This clonotype was observed a few times. A read error may be the cause here, since a much bigger clone is one base away. In DNA form, the CDR3 reads TGTGCCAGCATCGTAGAGGGAGGGCTCCGGGAGACCCAGTACTTC. It specifies CASIVEGGLRETQYF. The V and J genes are TRBV9 and TRBJ2-5, with 7 bases matching TRBD2. The CDR3 spans 15 residues. Germline lookup yields CDR1 SGDLS and CDR2 YYNGEE.

The V call is TRBV5-1, the J call TRBJ2-3; no clear D gene. Germline assignment: CDR1 SGHRS and CDR2 YFSETQ. There are 15 residues in the CDR3. Trimming left V 4 bases short and J 2 bases short, with 14 bases between. The CDR3 here is CASSAPTGITDTQYF. CDR3 nucleotides: TGCGCCAGCAGCGCCCCCACGGGCATCACAGATACGCAGTATTTT.

Ten or more counts support this clonotype. The V call is TRBV6-2 or TRBV6-3, the J call TRBJ1-4; D is unclear. Germline V gene sequence: CDR1 MNHEY, CDR2 SVGEGT. The CDR3 has 15 amino acids. V was clipped by 2 bases and J by 8 bases, with 15 bases between them. The CDR3 here is CASSYGAALREKLFF. In DNA form, the CDR3 reads TGTGCCAGCAGTTACGGAGCGGCCCTACGGGAAAAACTGTTTTTT.

The chain couples TRBV7-8 to TRBJ2-2, with a tentative D call TRBD1 (6 bases). Between the trimmed V and J ends, which lost 5 bases and 0 bases, there was a span of 16 bases. Germline V gives CDR1 SGHVS, CDR2 FQNEAQ. The CDR3 covers 17 residues. The DNA of the CDR3 is TGTGCCAGCAGCACCGGATACAGGGATACGAACACCGGGGAGCTGTTTTTT. Amino acids: CASSTGYRDTNTGELFF.

This clonotype showed up many times. The V call is TRBV9, the J call TRBJ1-6; D remains unclear. CDR3 length equals 17 residues. The germline V and J ends were trimmed by 4 bases and 7 bases, with 21 bases remaining between them. Germline V gene lookup returns CDR1 SGDLS and CDR2 YYNGEE. This CDR3 reads CASSPEPGRSANSPLHF. For the CDR3, the DNA is TGTGCCAGCAGCCCAGAGCCGGGGAGGTCGGCGAATTCACCCCTCCACTTT.

This clonotype was seen a single time. This chain uses TRBV28 with TRBJ1-6, with 9 bases lining up with TRBD1. The J segment lost 10 bases and the V segment lost 4 bases, leaving 8 bases of the junction unmatched. Per germline, CDR1 MDHEN and CDR2 SYDVKM. The CDR3 spans 15 residues. Here the CDR3 reads CASSWGQGRGSPLHF. In nucleotides, the CDR3 is TGTGCCAGCAGTTGGGGACAGGGAAGAGGATCACCCCTCCACTTT. Full variable domain (rest looked up from reference TRBV28 and TRBJ1-6): DVKVTQSSRYLVKRTGEKVFLECVQDMDHENMFWYRQDPGLGLRLIYFSYDVKMKEKGDIPEGYSVSREKKERFSLILESASTNQTSMYLCASSWGQGRGSPLHFGNGTRLTVT.

As to this clonotype: A much larger clone differs by one base, so this may be a read error. V and J are TRBV6-2 or TRBV6-3 and TRBJ1-4; 9 nucleotides agree with TRBD1. CDR3 length equals 14 residues. Unmatched junction bases numbered 11, after V lost 8 bases and J lost 10 bases. Germline V gene sequence: CDR1 MNHEY, CDR2 SVGEGT. The CDR3 sequence is CASGFDRGYAKLFF. CDR3 bases: TGTGCCAGCGGTTTCGACAGGGGGTACGCAAAACTGTTTTTT.

This clonotype was observed many times. This chain uses TRBV7-2 with TRBJ2-7; weak D call: TRBD1 (7 bases). Germline lookup yields CDR1 SGHTA and CDR2 FQGNSA. The CDR3 has 15 amino acids. Trimming removed 2 bases at V and 3 bases at J, with 14 bases between. The CDR3 region is CASSLLWQGGYEQYF. As DNA, the CDR3 is TGTGCCAGCAGCTTACTGTGGCAGGGGGGCTACGAGCAGTACTTC.

Worth noting for this clonotype: With a far larger clone one base away, a read error is the likely cause. DNA of the CDR3: TGTGCCAGCAGTTGGGGAGGGTGCTCCCCTGAAGCTTTCTTT. This encodes CASSWGGCSPEAFF. The V gene is TRBV6-1, the J gene TRBJ1-1; D is undetermined. The germline V and J ends were trimmed by 5 bases and 6 bases, with 16 bases remaining between them. Germline CDR1 reads MNHNS; CDR2 reads SASEGT. The CDR3 spans 14 residues.

The sample holds many counts of this clonotype. V gene TRBV7-2 combines with J gene TRBJ2-2, with TRBD1 matching over 9 bases. V lost 5 bases and J lost 3; bases outside the gene matches: 7. CDR1 and CDR2 from the germline V gene are SGHTA and FQGNSA. This CDR3 contains 16 residues. DNA of the CDR3: TGTGCCAGCAGCCAGGGGACAGGGATGTACACCGGGGAGCTGTTTTTT. Protein sequence: CASSQGTGMYTGELFF.

This clonotype was seen many times. The chain employs TRBV7-9 and TRBJ2-3, with D possibly called TRBD1 or TRBD2 (5 bases each). This CDR3 is 14 amino acids long. Trimming took off 8 bases at V and 0 bases at J, with 12 bases between the two ends. Germline CDR1 SEHNR, CDR2 FQNEAQ (reference sequence). CDR3 in DNA: TGTGCCAGCCGGGGCCCAACTAGCACAGATACGCAGTATTTT. Protein: CASRGPTSTDTQYF.

This clonotype has ten or more counts. The V gene is TRBV20-1, the J gene TRBJ2-5; D unresolved. The V end was cut by 3 bases, the J end by 5 bases, with 10 bases between. The CDR3 covers 12 residues. CDR1 and CDR2 (germline): DFQATT, SNEGSKA (reference sequence). In nucleotides, the CDR3 is TGCAGTGCTAGCGTACCCCCCGAGACCCAGTACTTC. As protein: CSASVPPETQYF.

This clonotype was counted many times. The rearrangement joins TRBV10-3 to TRBJ1-4; 10 bases line up with TRBD1. CDR3 length: 15 residues. Germline V gene sequence: CDR1 ENHRY, CDR2 SYGVKD. Trimming removed 2 bases from V and 6 bases from J; junction bases left unmatched: 3. CDR3 residues: CAISERDRGDEKLFF. DNA for the CDR3: TGTGCCATCAGTGAGCGGGACAGGGGCGATGAAAAACTGTTTTTT.

Many counts were recorded for this clonotype. CDR3: CASSSKRGGDTQYF. Written as DNA, the CDR3 is TGTGCCAGCAGCAGCAAGCGGGGGGGCGATACGCAGTATTTT. The chain has TRBV7-9 and TRBJ2-3; 10 positions agree with TRBD2. Germline V gene lookup returns CDR1 SEHNR and CDR2 FQNEAQ (reference sequence). The CDR3 is 14 amino acids. V lost 5 bases and J lost 6; bases outside the gene matches: 5.

The rearrangement uses TRBV28 and TRBJ1-4, with TRBD1 matching over 7 bases. In germline, CDR1 is MDHEN, CDR2 SYDVKM. V lost 6 bases to trimming and J lost 10 bases; unmatched junction nucleotides: 14. CDR3 length equals 15 residues. The CDR3 protein is CASSGAARTGGKLFF. The CDR3 nucleotides read TGTGCCAGCAGCGGGGCAGCGAGGACAGGCGGAAAACTGTTTTTT.

The rearrangement uses TRBV6-2 or TRBV6-3 and TRBJ1-3; 7 bases agree with TRBD1. Per the germline V gene, CDR1 is MNHEY and CDR2 is SVGEGT. The ends lost 4 bases at V and 4 bases at J; junction bases unmatched: 7. The CDR3 sequence is 15 residues long. CDR3 amino acids: CASSLTGLDGNTIYF. CDR3 DNA: TGTGCCAGCAGTTTGACAGGGTTGGACGGAAACACCATATATTTT.

The chain recombines TRBV20-1 with TRBJ1-2; 10 nucleotides agree with TRBD1. Germline V gene sequence: CDR1 DFQATT, CDR2 SNEGSKA (reference sequence). Unmatched junction bases numbered 9, after V lost 3 bases and J lost 2 bases. The CDR3 contains 16 residues. The CDR3 sequence: CSASPKPTGGNYGYTF. The CDR3 DNA sequence: TGCAGTGCTAGTCCCAAACCGACAGGGGGCAACTATGGCTACACCTTC.

This clonotype appeared many times. The V gene is TRBV7-8, the J gene TRBJ2-7; 7 bases are shared with TRBD1. From germline, CDR1 is SGHVS and CDR2 FQNEAQ. This CDR3 contains 14 residues. J gave up 1 base and V 5 bases, and 5 bases lay outside the gene matches. Here the CDR3 reads CASSLGQVSYEQYF. The CDR3 region has the DNA TGTGCCAGCAGCCTCGGACAGGTTTCCTACGAGCAGTACTTC.

This clonotype was seen ten or more times. The V call is TRBV6-4, the J call TRBJ2-2, with 9 bases lining up with TRBD2. The V gene end was trimmed by 0 bases and the J gene end by 7 bases; junction bases not matched to a gene: 9. The CDR3 is 17 amino acids. Per germline, CDR1 MRHNA and CDR2 SNTAGT. CDR3 in DNA: TGTGCCAGCAGTGACTCTCGCCCAGCGGGGGGAATCGGGGAGCTGTTTTTT. Translation: CASSDSRPAGGIGELFF.

This clonotype was observed many times. This rearrangement joins TRBV6-4 to TRBJ2-3; 8 bases line up with TRBD2. After removal of 3 bases from V and 6 bases from J, the junction contained 11 bases not matched to a gene. The CDR3 extends over 16 amino acids. CDR1 MRHNA and CDR2 SNTAGT come from the germline V gene. The CDR3 reads CASSDTSGTTWDTQYF. CDR3 nucleotide sequence: TGTGCCAGCAGTGATACTAGCGGTACTACATGGGATACGCAGTATTTT.

On this clonotype: A far larger clone is only one base removed, so a read error is likely. The chain couples TRBV6-4 to TRBJ2-5; 7 bases line up with TRBD1. Germline CDR1 and CDR2: MRHNA and SNTAGT. CDR3 size: 16 residues. CDR3 sequence reads: CASSYPKTGMEENQYF. DNA for the CDR3: TGTGCCAGCAGTTACCCGAAGACAGGGATGGAAGAGAACCAGTACTTC.

This clonotype was seen many times. The rearrangement joins TRBV5-1 to TRBJ2-2, with D possibly called TRBD1 or TRBD2 (5 bases each). The CDR3 extends over 15 amino acids. Per germline, CDR1 SGHRS and CDR2 YFSETQ. Trimming removed 0 bases from V and 5 bases from J, with 11 bases in between. The CDR3 loop is CASSLEGSNTGELFF. CDR3 DNA sequence: TGCGCCAGCAGCTTGGAGGGGAGTAATACCGGGGAGCTGTTTTTT.

At least ten counts were recorded for this clonotype. The gene calls are TRBV28 and TRBJ1-1; D not resolved. V was clipped by 4 bases and J by 5 bases, with 8 bases between them. This CDR3 spans 12 amino acids. CDR1 MDHEN and CDR2 SYDVKM come from the germline V gene. Written as DNA, the CDR3 is TGTGCCAGCAGTTCCCCGACTACTGAAGCTTTCTTT. Encoded protein: CASSSPTTEAFF.

In this sample, this clonotype turned up many times. V is TRBV12-3 or TRBV12-4 and J is TRBJ2-2; no definite D call. The CDR3 totals 12 residues. The V and J ends lost 8 bases and 6 bases respectively, with 10 bases between them. The CDR3 sequence is CASLSSPGELFF. DNA of the CDR3: TGTGCCAGCCTGAGTTCCCCCGGGGAGCTGTTTTTT.

This clonotype was found many times. The J gene is TRBJ1-1, the V gene TRBV19, with D tentatively TRBD1 (5 bases). V dropped 7 bases and J dropped 6 bases, with 15 bases sitting between them. The CDR3 consists of 13 residues. CDR1 and CDR2 (germline): LNHDA, SQIVND (reference sequence). CDR3 protein: CASTSGLGAEAFF. CDR3 DNA: TGTGCCAGTACTTCAGGGTTGGGGGCTGAAGCTTTCTTT.

In the case of this clonotype: This may be a read error, as it is one base from a much larger clone. The V call is TRBV6-2 or TRBV6-3, the J call TRBJ2-1; 12 bases align to TRBD2. CDR3 length equals 15 residues. With 6 bases clipped from V and 10 bases from J, the junction kept 10 bases outside the gene matches. Germline lookup yields CDR1 MNHEY and CDR2 SVGEGT. The CDR3 DNA reads TGTGCCAGCAGCCCTACTAGCGGGGGGTCCGGGGAGCAGTTCTTC. This translates into CASSPTSGGSGEQFF.